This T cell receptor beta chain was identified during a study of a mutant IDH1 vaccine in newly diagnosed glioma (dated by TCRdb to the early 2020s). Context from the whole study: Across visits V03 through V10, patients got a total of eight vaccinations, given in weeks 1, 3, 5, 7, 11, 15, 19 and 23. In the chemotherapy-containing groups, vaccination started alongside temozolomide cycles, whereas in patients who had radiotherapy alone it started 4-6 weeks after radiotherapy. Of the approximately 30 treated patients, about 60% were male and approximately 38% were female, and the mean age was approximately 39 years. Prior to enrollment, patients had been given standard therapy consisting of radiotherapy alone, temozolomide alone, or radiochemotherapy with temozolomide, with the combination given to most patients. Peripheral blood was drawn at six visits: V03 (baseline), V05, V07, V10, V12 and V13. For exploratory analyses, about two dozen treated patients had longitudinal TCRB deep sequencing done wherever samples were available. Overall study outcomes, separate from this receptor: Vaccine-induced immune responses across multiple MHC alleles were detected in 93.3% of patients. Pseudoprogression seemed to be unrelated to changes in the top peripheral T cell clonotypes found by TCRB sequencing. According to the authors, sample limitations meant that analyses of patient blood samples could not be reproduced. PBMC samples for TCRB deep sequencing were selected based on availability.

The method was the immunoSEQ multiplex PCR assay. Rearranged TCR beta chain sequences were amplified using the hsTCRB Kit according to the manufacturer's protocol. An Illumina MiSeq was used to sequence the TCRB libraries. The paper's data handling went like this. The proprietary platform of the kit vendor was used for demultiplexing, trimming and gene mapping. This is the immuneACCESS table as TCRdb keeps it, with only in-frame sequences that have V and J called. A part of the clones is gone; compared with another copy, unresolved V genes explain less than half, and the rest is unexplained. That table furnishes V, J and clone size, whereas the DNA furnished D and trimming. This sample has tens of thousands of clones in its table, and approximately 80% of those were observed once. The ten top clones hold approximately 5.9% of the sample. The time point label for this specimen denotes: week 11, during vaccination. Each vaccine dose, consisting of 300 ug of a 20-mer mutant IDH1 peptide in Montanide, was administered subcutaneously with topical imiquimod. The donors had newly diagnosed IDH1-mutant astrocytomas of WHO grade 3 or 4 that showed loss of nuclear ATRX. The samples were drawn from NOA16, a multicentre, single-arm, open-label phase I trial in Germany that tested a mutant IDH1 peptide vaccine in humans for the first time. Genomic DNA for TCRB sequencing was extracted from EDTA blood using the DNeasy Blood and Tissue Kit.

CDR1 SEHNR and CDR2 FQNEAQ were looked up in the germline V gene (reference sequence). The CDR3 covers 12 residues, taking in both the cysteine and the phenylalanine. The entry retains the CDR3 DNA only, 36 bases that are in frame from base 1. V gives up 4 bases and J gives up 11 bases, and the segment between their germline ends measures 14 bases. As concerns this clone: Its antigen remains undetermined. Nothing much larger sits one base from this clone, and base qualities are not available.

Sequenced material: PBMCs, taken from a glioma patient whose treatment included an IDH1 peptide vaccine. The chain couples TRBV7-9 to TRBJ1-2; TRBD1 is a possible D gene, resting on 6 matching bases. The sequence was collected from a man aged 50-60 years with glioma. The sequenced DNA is TGTGCCAGCAGCTCCCCCGGGACATTGTACACCTTC. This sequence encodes CASSSPGTLYTF.